Listed here are 32 T cell receptor beta chains from one sample, sequenced in a study of blood T cell repertoires in COVID-19. This table comes from immunoSEQ multiplex PCR, and its TCRdb copy is limited to in-frame clones, with some not included. The table records about 140,000 clones, around 80% of them present only once. Sequenced sample: peripheral blood. These receptors were taken from a man aged 45 to 65 with acute or convalescent COVID-19.

The gene calls are TRBV18 and TRBJ2-3; perhaps TRBD2 as D (6 bases). The germline V gene has CDR1 KGHSH and CDR2 LQKENI. This CDR3 region has 17 residues. With 1 base removed from V and 5 bases from J, the gap between germline ends came to 19 bases. The CDR3 here is CASSPLRGIGRRDTQYF. CDR3 DNA: TGTGCCAGCTCACCACTTCGGGGGATTGGACGTAGAGATACGCAGTATTTT.

This rearrangement joins TRBV5-1 to TRBJ2-1; TRBD2 matches at 13 bases. This CDR3 has 16 amino acids. Per the germline V gene, CDR1 is SGHRS and CDR2 is YFSETQ. V shed 0 bases, J shed 5 bases, and the junction held 2 bases outside the gene matches. CDR3 coding DNA: TGCGCCAGCAGCTTGGGACTAGCGGGGGGCAACAATGAGCAGTTCTTC. It codes for CASSLGLAGGNNEQFF.

CDR3 loop: CASSETGFREAFF. The CDR3 region has the DNA TGTGCCAGCAGTGAGACAGGGTTCCGGGAAGCTTTCTTT. This sequence joins TRBV28 and TRBJ1-1, with 7 bases aligning to TRBD1. There are 13 residues in the CDR3. Unmatched junction bases numbered 8, after V lost 5 bases and J lost 8 bases. The V gene's germline CDR1 is MDHEN and CDR2 SYDVKM.

This clone turned up a few times. The rearrangement links TRBV5-1 to TRBJ1-3; no clear D gene. From germline, CDR1 is SGHRS and CDR2 YFSETQ. The CDR3 consists of 13 residues. Deletions cut 7 bases from V and 0 bases from J, with 8 bases between. This chain's CDR3 is CASQEISGNTIYF. As DNA, the CDR3 is TGCGCCAGCCAAGAGATCTCTGGAAACACCATATATTTT.

This sequence joins TRBV14 and TRBJ2-1; 11 bases match TRBD2. After removal of 4 bases from V and 8 bases from J, the junction contained 10 bases not matched to a gene. In germline, CDR1 is SGHDN, CDR2 FVKESK. There are 16 residues in the CDR3. The DNA for the CDR3 is TGTGCCAGCAGCCGTGCTAGCGGGGGGCCAGGACATGAGCAGTTCTTC. Its protein is CASSRASGGPGHEQFF.

V and J are TRBV10-2 and TRBJ1-1, with D tentatively TRBD1 (6 bases). The length of the CDR3 is 17 residues. The V and J ends lost 2 bases and 4 bases respectively, with 20 bases between them. Germline CDR1 WSHSY, CDR2 SAAADI. For the CDR3, the DNA is TGCGCCAGCAGTGAGGCCTTTGGGGGCCGCCGGGGCACTGAAGCTTTCTTT. The encoded protein is CASSEAFGGRRGTEAFF.

The rearrangement joins TRBV19 to TRBJ2-2, with TRBD1 identical over 7 bases. Germline CDR1 reads LNHDA; CDR2 reads SQIVND (reference sequence). V dropped 6 bases and J dropped 2; count of bases not matched to a gene: 3. The CDR3 spans 14 residues. The CDR3, as DNA: TGTGCCAGTAGGACAGGGAGTAACACCGGGGAGCTGTTTTTT. Translated, it gives CASRTGSNTGELFF.

V usage is TRBV7-9 and J usage is TRBJ2-1; weak D call: TRBD1 (6 bases). The V gene's germline CDR1 is SEHNR and CDR2 FQNEAQ (reference sequence). V lost 4 bases, J lost 8 bases, and 24 bases lay in between. The CDR3 consists of 17 residues. CDR3 sequence (DNA): TGTGCCAGCAGCTACAAGACAGGCTGGAGAGATGTCGATGAGCAGTTCTTC. Translation: CASSYKTGWRDVDEQFF.

The chain employs TRBV6-5 and TRBJ1-6; a weak D match, TRBD1 (6 bases). Trimming removed 0 bases at V and 5 bases at J, with 11 bases between. The CDR3 has 16 amino acids. Germline CDR1 and CDR2: MNHEY and SVGAGI. CDR3 loop: CASSYSSQGNNSPLHF. The CDR3, as DNA: TGTGCCAGCAGTTACTCCTCACAGGGCAATAATTCACCCCTCCACTTT.

J is TRBJ1-1 and V is TRBV6-5; unclear D gene. The CDR3 length is 14 residues. Trimming took 3 bases from V and 1 from J, leaving 9 bases between them. The germline gives CDR1 MNHEY, CDR2 SVGAGI. CDR3 in DNA: TGTGCCAGCAGTTATCACAGCGGGAACACTGAAGCTTTCTTT. Its translation: CASSYHSGNTEAFF.

This chain joins TRBV19 and TRBJ2-7; TRBD1 matches at 8 bases. V gave up 3 bases and J gave up 7 bases; unmatched junction bases: 11. Germline CDR1 LNHDA, CDR2 SQIVND (reference sequence). The CDR3 has 15 amino acids. CDR3 bases: TGTGCCAGTAGTATTGCCGGCGGACAGGGCATTGAGCAGTACTTC. This sequence encodes CASSIAGGQGIEQYF.

V usage is TRBV4-1 and J usage is TRBJ2-2, with 8 positions matching TRBD2. Germline CDR1 and CDR2: MGHRA and YSYEKL. The CDR3 runs to 17 residues. Trimming removed 4 bases from V and 8 bases from J; junction bases left unmatched: 15. CDR3 nucleotides: TGCGCCAGCAGCCCCGGAATCCTGGCGGGGGGAATGGGGGAGCTGTTTTTT. The encoded protein is CASSPGILAGGMGELFF.

The chain has TRBV9 and TRBJ2-3, with D possibly matching TRBD2 (6 bases). This CDR3 is 18 amino acids long. V was shortened by 0 bases and J by 2 bases, with 19 bases between the two germline ends. The germline CDR1 and CDR2 sequences are SGDLS and YYNGEE. The CDR3 DNA sequence: TGTGCCAGCAGCGTAGCTACGGGGCGGGGCGGAACCACAGATACGCAGTATTTT. Residues: CASSVATGRGGTTDTQYF.

The rearrangement joins TRBV3-1 (or the pseudogene TRBV3-2) to TRBJ2-1; 11 bases line up with TRBD2. Trimming cost V 4 bases and J 6 bases; bases outside gene matches: 5. The germline V gene has CDR1 LGHDT and CDR2 YNNKEL (reference sequence). The CDR3 length is 15 residues. The CDR3, as DNA: TGTGCCAGCAGCCCCCGACTAGCGGGGCGCAATGAGCAGTTCTTC. Amino acids: CASSPRLAGRNEQFF.

This clone was picked up one time. The chain couples TRBV19 to TRBJ1-5, with unresolved D. The CDR3 is 18 residues long. CDR1 LNHDA and CDR2 SQIVND come from the germline V gene (reference sequence). Trimming took off 7 bases at V and 7 bases at J, with 29 bases between the two ends. CDR3 DNA: TGTGCCAGTAATTTGTTGCGGAATGTACGGCAGGAGGAACAGCCCCAGCATTTT. As protein: CASNLLRNVRQEEQPQHF.

The V and J genes are TRBV3-1 (or the pseudogene TRBV3-2) and TRBJ2-3, with a tentative D call TRBD2 (7 bases). Trimming pared 3 bases from V and 2 bases from J, leaving 15 bases between. This CDR3 region has 16 residues. CDR1 LGHDT and CDR2 YNNKEL come from the germline V gene (reference sequence). In DNA, the CDR3 is TGTGCCAGCAGCCAGGCGGGGGCCAGCGACACAGATACGCAGTATTTT. It translates to CASSQAGASDTDTQYF.

V and J are TRBV30 and TRBJ1-3; 7 bases match TRBD1. The CDR3 covers 16 residues. The junction had 7 bases not matched to a gene; V was cut back by 2 bases and J by 0 bases. Germline V gene data show CDR1 as GTSNPN and CDR2 as SVGIG (reference sequence). The CDR3 sequence is CAWSFRTGRSGNTIYF. Written as DNA, the CDR3 is TGTGCCTGGAGTTTCCGGACAGGCCGCTCTGGAAACACCATATATTTT.

This chain connects TRBV25-1 to TRBJ2-1, with D perhaps TRBD2 (7 bases). This CDR3 has 16 residues. V gave up 2 bases and J gave up 6 bases, with 17 bases separating them. CDR1 is MGHDK, CDR2 SYGVNS, per germline. CDR3 residues: CASSEIGGAIRNEQFF. Here the CDR3 DNA reads TGTGCCAGCAGTGAAATAGGGGGGGCCATACGCAATGAGCAGTTCTTC.

The chain carries TRBV9 and TRBJ1-3; D is ambiguous. The CDR3 extends over 18 amino acids. Trimming stripped 0 bases from V and 0 bases from J, with 16 bases between. Germline V gene sequence: CDR1 SGDLS, CDR2 YYNGEE. This CDR3 is CASSVARGQTSSGNTIYF. The CDR3 DNA reads TGTGCCAGCAGCGTAGCAAGAGGGCAGACGAGCTCTGGAAACACCATATATTTT. The variable domain in full, with the rest retrieved from reference TRBV9 and TRBJ1-3, is DSGVTQTPKHLITATGQRVTLRCSPRSGDLSVYWYQQSLDQGLQFLIQYYNGEERAKGNILERFSAQQFPDLHSELNLSSLELGDSALYFCASSVARGQTSSGNTIYFGEGSWLTVV.

The rearrangement uses TRBV5-1 and TRBJ1-6; 7 bases are shared with TRBD1. Germline V gene lookup returns CDR1 SGHRS and CDR2 YFSETQ. The ends lost 0 bases at V and 0 bases at J; junction bases unmatched: 0. This CDR3 is 16 amino acids long. The CDR3 region is CASSLGDSSYNSPLHF. In DNA form, the CDR3 reads TGCGCCAGCAGCTTGGGGGACAGCTCCTATAATTCACCCCTCCACTTT.

The chain is built from TRBV29-1 and TRBJ2-3; 12 bases match TRBD2. Trimming removed 4 bases from V and 6 bases from J; junction bases left unmatched: 8. In germline, CDR1 is SQVTM, CDR2 ANQGSEA. This CDR3 contains 15 residues. The CDR3 loop reads CSVGGGLAGWDTQYF. In DNA form, the CDR3 reads TGCAGCGTTGGGGGAGGACTAGCGGGGTGGGATACGCAGTATTTT.

The chain combines TRBV5-6 with TRBJ2-3; 7 positions agree with TRBD1. Per the germline V gene, CDR1 is SGHDT and CDR2 is YYEEEE. With 1 base clipped from V and 2 bases from J, the junction kept 4 bases outside the gene matches. The CDR3 covers 15 residues. Here the CDR3 DNA reads TGTGCCAGCAGCTTGTGGGACAGATCCACAGATACGCAGTATTTT. Encoded protein: CASSLWDRSTDTQYF.

J is TRBJ1-5 and V is TRBV12-5; 9 bases map to TRBD1. The CDR3 is 17 amino acids. CDR1 LGHNT and CDR2 FRNRAP come from the germline V gene. The trim removed 6 bases at V and 4 bases at J, leaving 13 bases unmatched. The CDR3 DNA reads as TGTGCTAGTGGCGACGACACCGGGACAGGGTTTAATCAGCCCCAGCATTTT. It yields the protein CASGDDTGTGFNQPQHF.

J is TRBJ2-5 and V is TRBV6-5; D perhaps matches TRBD2 (6 bases). The V end was cut by 6 bases, the J end by 2 bases, with 10 bases between. The length of the CDR3 is 13 residues. The germline V gene encodes CDR1 MNHEY and CDR2 SVGAGI. The CDR3 coding sequence is TGTGCCAGCAGGGACGGGGGACAAGAGACCCAGTACTTC. Its translation is CASRDGGQETQYF.

The CDR3 DNA reads as TGTGCCAGCAGCCCCACTAGCGGGGGTAAGGGGACCCAGTACTTC. It yields the protein CASSPTSGGKGTQYF. The chain has TRBV3-1 (or the pseudogene TRBV3-2) and TRBJ2-5, with TRBD2 identical over 11 bases. Germline CDR1 LGHDT, CDR2 YNNKEL (reference sequence). The CDR3 spans 15 residues. V shed 4 bases and J 7 bases; nucleotides not matched to a gene: 8.

This clone was found a few times. The V and J genes are TRBV24-1 and TRBJ1-1; 7 bases fit TRBD1. Germline V lookup: CDR1 KGHDR, CDR2 SFDVKD. V lost 4 bases and J lost 6; bases outside the gene matches: 13. The CDR3 totals 16 residues. CDR3 nucleotides: TGTGCCACCAGTGACACGAGGACAGGCGGTGTGTCTGAAGCTTTCTTT. It is translated as CATSDTRTGGVSEAFF.

This clone appeared once. The V call is TRBV3-1 (or the pseudogene TRBV3-2), the J call TRBJ1-1, with no clear D. The CDR3 totals 13 residues. Germline V gives CDR1 LGHDT, CDR2 YNNKEL (reference sequence). Trimming cost V 0 bases and J 5 bases, with 7 bases left between them. In nucleotides, the CDR3 is TGTGCCAGCAGCCAAGATCTCCGGACTGAAGCTTTCTTT. Its translation: CASSQDLRTEAFF.

The V gene is TRBV5-1, the J gene TRBJ2-5; TRBD1 agrees at 10 bases. The CDR3 runs to 15 residues. From germline, CDR1 is SGHRS and CDR2 YFSETQ. Trimming cost V 2 bases and J 5 bases; bases outside gene matches: 6. CDR3 sequence (DNA): TGCGCCAGCAGCTTCGGGACAGGGGACAGGGAGACCCAGTACTTC. It is translated as CASSFGTGDRETQYF.

V and J are TRBV10-1 and TRBJ2-1; 9 positions match TRBD2. CDR3 length equals 17 residues. V lost 4 bases to trimming and J lost 8 bases; unmatched junction nucleotides: 15. The germline V gene encodes CDR1 WNHNN and CDR2 SYGVQD (reference sequence). CDR3 region: CASSGTKPGLAFDEQFF. The CDR3 DNA sequence: TGCGCCAGCAGTGGGACCAAACCGGGACTAGCCTTTGATGAGCAGTTCTTC.

This chain uses TRBV27 with TRBJ1-1; D unclear. In germline, CDR1 is MNHEY, CDR2 SMNVEV (reference sequence). There are 15 residues in the CDR3. V was trimmed by 4 bases and J by 0 bases, leaving 12 bases between them. CDR3 residues: CASSSTSTLNTEAFF. For the CDR3, the DNA is TGTGCCAGCAGTTCCACCTCGACACTGAACACTGAAGCTTTCTTT.

The count of this clone is one. This chain links TRBV18 with TRBJ2-7, with D possibly matching TRBD1 (6 bases). Germline CDR1 KGHSH, CDR2 LQKENI. Trimming removed 3 bases from V and 3 bases from J, with 12 bases in between. CDR3 length equals 14 residues. The CDR3 region is CASSPTRDNYEQYV. The CDR3 DNA follows: TGTGCCAGCTCACCCACCAGGGACAACTACGAGCAGTACGTC.

The chain has TRBV6-1 and TRBJ2-1, with D uncertain. The V gene lost 0 bases and the J gene lost 0 bases, with 12 bases spanning the gap. CDR1 and CDR2 from the germline V gene are MNHNS and SASEGT. The CDR3 spans 17 residues. CDR3 residues: CASSEAQALSSYNEQFF. The CDR3 DNA follows: TGTGCCAGCAGTGAAGCGCAGGCCCTAAGCTCCTACAATGAGCAGTTCTTC.